These 13 T cell receptor beta chains originate from one sample sequenced in a study of T cell responses to AZD1222 COVID-19 vaccine (dated by TCRdb to 2020 to 2022). The time point label on this specimen signifies: baseline before first vaccination. Library preparation was by the immunoSEQ multiplex PCR assay. Not all clones reach the TCRdb copy of this immuneACCESS table, which keeps in-frame sequences only. Checked studies attribute under half of the gap to unresolved V genes and leave the rest unexplained. This sample is represented by around 130,000 clones; approximately 88% of them were singletons. 7.6% of the sample is held by the ten biggest clonotypes. The sample here was peripheral blood, taken on day 0 of AZD1222 vaccination. All receptors come from an adult in good health.

This clone was detected only a few times. J is TRBJ2-2 and V is TRBV27, with D hard to call. In germline, CDR1 is MNHEY, CDR2 SMNVEV (reference sequence). CDR3 length: 17 amino acids. Between the trimmed V and J ends, which lost 4 bases and 0 bases, there was a span of 15 bases. CDR3 protein: CASSSPLVAANTGELFF. For the CDR3, the DNA is TGTGCCAGCAGTTCCCCCCTTGTGGCGGCGAACACCGGGGAGCTGTTTTTT.

The chain is built from TRBV19 and TRBJ1-2; 7 bases are a match to TRBD1. J was trimmed by 7 bases and V by 3 bases; bases with no gene match: 8. The CDR3 length is 14 residues. Germline-derived CDR1 and CDR2 are LNHDA and SQIVND (reference sequence). The chain's CDR3 is CASSIRTGRGGYTF. As DNA, the CDR3 is TGTGCCAGTAGTATCAGGACAGGTCGGGGTGGCTACACCTTC.

This sequence joins TRBV5-1 and TRBJ2-1, with 12 bases identical to TRBD2. This CDR3 is built from 17 residues. Germline trimming cut 4 bases from V and 6 bases from J; bases unmatched to any gene: 11. Germline values: CDR1 SGHRS, CDR2 YFSETQ. The CDR3 DNA follows: TGCGCCAGCAGCGAACCTTCTAGCGGGGGGGCCATCAATGAGCAGTTCTTC. Protein product: CASSEPSSGGAINEQFF.

The genes are TRBV7-3 and TRBJ2-1; TRBD2 matches 12 bases. Unmatched junction bases numbered 7, after V lost 5 bases and J lost 5 bases. The CDR3 runs to 16 residues. CDR1 and CDR2 from the germline V gene are SGHTA and FQGTGA. The CDR3 DNA is TGTGCCAGCAGCATGGCTAGCGGGGGGGCCCACAATGAGCAGTTCTTC. Translation: CASSMASGGAHNEQFF. The entire variable domain, with the rest obtained from reference TRBV7-3 and TRBJ2-1, is as follows: GAGVSQTPSNKVTEKGKYVELRCDPISGHTALYWYRQSLGQGPEFLIYFQGTGAADDSGLPNDRFFAVRPEGSVSTLKIQRTERGDSAVYLCASSMASGGAHNEQFFGPGTRLTVL.

This chain connects TRBV5-6 to TRBJ1-3; 8 nucleotides align to TRBD1. Germline-derived CDR1 and CDR2 are SGHDT and YYEEEE. The CDR3 spans 15 residues. V lost 2 bases to trimming and J lost 4 bases; unmatched junction nucleotides: 5. This CDR3 reads CASSLPGGAGNTIYF. For the CDR3, the DNA is TGTGCCAGCAGCTTACCAGGGGGCGCGGGAAACACCATATATTTT.

CDR3 coding DNA: TGTGCCAGCACGAACTGGCCTATTGAAAAACTGTTTTTT. Amino acids: CASTNWPIEKLFF. This sequence joins TRBV28 and TRBJ1-4, with D unclear. Germline values: CDR1 MDHEN, CDR2 SYDVKM. The CDR3 totals 13 residues. V dropped 7 bases and J dropped 7 bases, with 13 bases sitting between them.

This rearrangement joins TRBV29-1 to TRBJ1-2; the match to TRBD1 covers 8 bases. Trimming took 4 bases from V and 10 from J; bases not matched to a gene: 2. CDR1 and CDR2 (germline): SQVTM, ANQGSEA. There are 10 residues in the CDR3. The CDR3 reads CSVGTGHYTF. The CDR3, as DNA: TGCAGCGTTGGGACAGGGCACTACACCTTC.

CDR3 residues: CASSIADGGYEQYF. DNA for the CDR3: TGTGCCAGTAGTATAGCAGACGGAGGCTACGAGCAGTACTTC. This chain links TRBV19 with TRBJ2-7; D possibly corresponds to TRBD2 (5 bases). CDR3 length: 14 amino acids. V gave up 1 base and J gave up 3 bases, with 10 bases separating them. Per the germline V gene, CDR1 is LNHDA and CDR2 is SQIVND (reference sequence). Together with reference TRBV19 and TRBJ2-7, the CDR3 gives the full variable domain: DGGITQSPKYLFRKEGQNVTLSCEQNLNHDAMYWYRQDPGQGLRLIYYSQIVNDFQKGDIAEGYSVSREKKESFPLTVTSAQKNPTAFYLCASSIADGGYEQYFGPGTRLTVT.

V gene TRBV13 combines with J gene TRBJ2-7; no definite D call. Trimming removed 0 bases from V and 3 bases from J, with 0 bases in between. The CDR3 covers 11 residues. CDR1 and CDR2 from the germline V gene are PRHDT and FYEKMQ (reference sequence). The DNA for the CDR3 is TGTGCCAGCAGCTTAGGCTACGAGCAGTACTTC. As protein: CASSLGYEQYF.

This chain uses TRBV30 with TRBJ1-6, with 7 bases fitting TRBD1. Per germline, CDR1 GTSNPN and CDR2 SVGIG (reference sequence). The junction had 4 bases not matched to a gene; V was cut back by 3 bases and J by 5 bases. This CDR3 has 14 amino acids. CDR3 protein: CAWSTGAHNSPLHF. Written as DNA, the CDR3 is TGTGCCTGGAGCACAGGGGCCCATAATTCACCCCTCCACTTT.

The chain is built from TRBV6-2 or TRBV6-3 and TRBJ2-1, with a weak D call TRBD1 (5 bases). Trimming stripped 0 bases from V and 4 bases from J, with 16 bases between. Germline V gene data show CDR1 as MNHEY and CDR2 as SVGEGT. CDR3 length equals 17 residues. The CDR3 DNA is TGTGCCAGCAGTTACTCGACTTCAGGGTTTGGGTACAATGAGCAGTTCTTC. It translates to CASSYSTSGFGYNEQFF.

The chain carries TRBV6-1 and TRBJ2-7; 8 bases are a match to TRBD1. This CDR3 has 17 amino acids. The J segment lost 0 bases and the V segment lost 3 bases, leaving 10 bases of the junction unmatched. CDR1 and CDR2 from the germline V gene are MNHNS and SASEGT. CDR3 nucleotide sequence: TGTGCCAGCAGTGACCTGGGGACAGGTCCTAGCTCCTACGAGCAGTACTTC. Protein sequence: CASSDLGTGPSSYEQYF.

This rearrangement joins TRBV5-1 to TRBJ1-4; weak D call: TRBD1 (5 bases). With 7 bases removed from V and 8 bases from J, the gap between germline ends came to 18 bases. This CDR3 region has 14 residues. Germline assignment: CDR1 SGHRS and CDR2 YFSETQ. CDR3 in DNA: TGCGCCAGCCGCCAAGATCAGGGAATCGAAAAACTGTTTTTT. It encodes CASRQDQGIEKLFF.